One and the same sample provided the 32 T cell receptor beta chains below, sequenced in a study of T cells in Graves' hyperthyroidism and ophthalmopathy (dated by TCRdb to the late 2010s). Preparation of the library involved multiplex PCR. Instrument on record: Illumina HiSeq 2000. The TCR beta CDR3 regions were amplified from the RNA transcripts. A first-round RT-PCR of the TCR CDR3 used the HTBI primer set with the Qiagen OneStep RT-PCR kit. The public reads were quality trimmed at Q25 with fastp and then assembled into clones with MiXCR by TCRdb, keeping productive beta chains. Merged by CDR3 protein, the rows form single entries marked with the most common genes and DNA. The sample yields some 800,000 distinct CDR3 sequences; 35% to 40% were counted once. 7.5% to 9.5% of the sample lies in the top ten. The sequenced sample consisted of blood. The receptors shown here come from a man aged 18 to 29 with Graves' hyperthyroidism.

This clonotype appeared many times. CDR3: CASSLAQNYGYTF. The DNA for the CDR3 is TGCGCCAGCAGCTTGGCACAGAATTATGGCTACACCTTC. This chain links TRBV5-1 with TRBJ1-2; D gene ambiguous. Germline CDR1 is SGHRS and CDR2 is YFSETQ. The V end was cut by 0 bases, the J end by 5 bases, with 8 bases between. CDR3 length: 13 residues.

On this clonotype: This may be a read error, as it is one base from a much larger clone. The V gene is TRBV20-1, the J gene TRBJ2-7; 7 nucleotides line up with TRBD1. The CDR3 has 13 amino acids. The V gene's germline CDR1 is DFQATT and CDR2 SNEGSKA (reference sequence). V lost 5 bases to trimming and J lost 0 bases; unmatched junction nucleotides: 4. The chain's CDR3 is CSAVDRSSYEQYF. The CDR3 bases are TGCAGTGCTGTGGACAGGTCCTCCTACGAGCAGTACTTC.

The table lists this clonotype with many counts. The chain uses TRBV20-1 and TRBJ2-7; D remains unclear. The CDR3 loop spans 13 amino acids. Looked up from germline, CDR1 is DFQATT and CDR2 is SNEGSKA (reference sequence). V was trimmed by 5 bases and J by 3 bases, leaving 14 bases between them. CDR3 nucleotide sequence: TGCAGTGCTCCTTTGGGGTTCGACTACGAGCAGTACTTC. Its translation: CSAPLGFDYEQYF.

A remark on this clonotype: The junction and the germline gene differ at one end; a read error may be behind it. The rearrangement joins TRBV7-2 to TRBJ2-7; possibly TRBD1 or TRBD2 for D (5 bases each). Germline CDR1 and CDR2: SGHTA and FQGNSA. The CDR3 runs to 15 residues. The chain's CDR3 is CAGSHGDVAAWEQYF. The CDR3, as DNA: TGTGCCGGCAGCCATGGGGACGTCGCTGCTTGGGAGCAGTACTTC.

This chain connects TRBV7-9 to TRBJ2-7; D is unclear. V gave up 5 bases and J gave up 2 bases, with 19 bases separating them. Germline CDR1 and CDR2: SEHNR and FQNEAQ (reference sequence). This CDR3 comprises 16 residues. The chain's CDR3 is CASSHPGGYIPYEQYF. CDR3 coding DNA: TGTGCCAGCAGCCATCCTGGCGGATATATCCCCTACGAGCAGTACTTC.

The chain carries TRBV5-1 and TRBJ2-7; 10 bases agree with TRBD2. V trimming: 0 bases; J trimming: 5 bases; junction bases outside the gene matches: 5. The CDR3 has 15 residues. Germline CDR1 SGHRS, CDR2 YFSETQ. This CDR3 reads CASSLEGLATNEQYF. In DNA form, the CDR3 reads TGCGCCAGCAGCTTGGAGGGACTAGCGACCAACGAGCAGTACTTC.

The rearrangement uses TRBV5-5 and TRBJ1-1; D ambiguous. The length of the CDR3 is 12 residues. Per the germline V gene, CDR1 is SGHKS and CDR2 is YYEKEE (reference sequence). Trimming shortened V by 0 bases and J by 7 bases, and 7 bases separated the two germline ends. The CDR3, as DNA: TGTGCCAGCAGCTTGGCCAACCGTGAAGCTTTCTTT. It translates to CASSLANREAFF.

This clonotype was observed a handful of times. The rearrangement links TRBV12-3 or TRBV12-4 to TRBJ2-7; 9 bases line up with TRBD2. The CDR3 has 14 residues. V lost 8 bases to trimming and J lost 3 bases; unmatched junction nucleotides: 8. The CDR3 sequence: CASRRLADDYEQYF. CDR3 bases: TGTGCCAGCCGCCGACTAGCGGATGACTACGAGCAGTACTTC.

There are a few counts of this clonotype. J is TRBJ1-1 and V is TRBV19; the match to TRBD1 covers 7 bases. Germline V gene sequence: CDR1 LNHDA, CDR2 SQIVND (reference sequence). This CDR3 spans 14 amino acids. Unmatched junction bases numbered 9, after V lost 5 bases and J lost 6 bases. The CDR3 reads CASSLRGGGPEAFF. CDR3 nucleotide sequence: TGTGCCAGTAGTTTGAGAGGGGGCGGGCCTGAAGCTTTCTTT.

Comment on this clonotype: A much bigger clone sits one base away, suggesting this may be a read error. J is TRBJ2-6 and V is TRBV2, with D possibly matching TRBD1 (5 bases). The length of the CDR3 is 14 residues. The germline CDR1 and CDR2 sequences are SNHLY and FYNNEI. CDR3 amino acids: CASSERSGAYVLTF. As DNA, the CDR3 is TGTGCCAGCAGTGAAAGGTCTGGGGCCTACGTCCTGACTTTC.

The genes are TRBV12-3 or TRBV12-4 and TRBJ2-7, with TRBD1 identical over 8 bases. The V and J ends lost 5 bases and 2 bases, in that order; junction bases with no gene match: 5. The CDR3 has 14 amino acids. The DNA of the CDR3 is TGTGCCAGCAGTCCGGGACAGGCAACCTACGAGCAGTACTTC. Translating it yields CASSPGQATYEQYF.

There are many counts of this clonotype. The chain carries TRBV9 and TRBJ1-1; the D is unclear. CDR1 and CDR2 (germline): SGDLS, YYNGEE. The ends were cut back, 3 bases at V and 2 bases at J, with 14 bases in the middle. CDR3 length equals 15 residues. The chain's CDR3 is CASSGTPAQNTEAFF. CDR3 coding DNA: TGTGCCAGCAGCGGAACCCCCGCCCAAAACACTGAAGCTTTCTTT.

Notes on this clonotype: The junction does not match germline at one end; this may be a read error. The chain joins TRBV2 to TRBJ1-4, with 7 bases that match TRBD1. The CDR3 is 13 amino acids. Germline assignment: CDR1 SNHLY and CDR2 FYNNEI. CDR3 loop: CASGDEGAEKLFF. Written as DNA, the CDR3 is TGTGCCAGCGGTGATGAGGGGGCTGAAAAACTGTTTTTT.

The chain combines TRBV19 with TRBJ2-5, with 7 nucleotides matching TRBD2. The trim removed 8 bases at V and 5 bases at J, leaving 11 bases unmatched. CDR3 size: 14 residues. Germline V gene data show CDR1 as LNHDA and CDR2 as SQIVND (reference sequence). The CDR3 coding sequence is TGTGCCAGTGCCACGGACGGGGGAGGGGAGACCCAGTACTTC. Amino acids: CASATDGGGETQYF.

This clonotype was found a few times. The rearrangement joins TRBV4-1 to TRBJ1-5; tentative D call: TRBD1 (5 bases). There are 15 residues in the CDR3. Between the trimmed V and J ends, which lost 1 base and 7 bases, there was a span of 14 bases. CDR1 and CDR2 from the germline V gene are MGHRA and YSYEKL. Here the CDR3 reads CASSQVLGHAQPQHF. For the CDR3, the DNA is TGCGCCAGCAGCCAAGTCTTGGGGCATGCACAGCCCCAGCATTTT.

The chain is built from TRBV10-3 and TRBJ1-1; TRBD1 is a possible D gene (6 bases). This CDR3 region has 15 residues. Trimming removed 10 bases at V and 3 bases at J, with 21 bases between. Germline CDR1 reads ENHRY; CDR2 reads SYGVKD. The CDR3 spells CASFSSGVRDTEAFF. The CDR3 nucleotides read TGTGCCAGCTTTTCGTCAGGGGTTAGGGACACTGAAGCTTTCTTT.

V and J are TRBV5-1 and TRBJ1-3; D unresolved. Deletions cut 0 bases from V and 7 bases from J, with 11 bases between. The CDR3 has 14 residues. Germline-derived CDR1 and CDR2 are SGHRS and YFSETQ. This chain's CDR3 is CASSLGQSGNTIYF. CDR3 coding DNA: TGCGCCAGCAGCTTGGGGCAGTCGGGGAACACCATATATTTT.

J is TRBJ1-2 and V is TRBV25-1; the match to TRBD1 covers 10 bases. The CDR3 extends over 15 amino acids. Germline V lookup: CDR1 MGHDK, CDR2 SYGVNS. With 4 bases clipped from V and 6 bases from J, the junction kept 8 bases outside the gene matches. The CDR3 is CASSAWTGGMDGYTF. For the CDR3, the DNA is TGTGCCAGCAGTGCATGGACAGGGGGAATGGATGGCTACACCTTC.

This rearrangement joins TRBV12-3 or TRBV12-4 to TRBJ2-2; the D gene is possibly TRBD1 (8 bases). Trimming took off 5 bases at V and 5 bases at J, with 18 bases between the two ends. CDR3 length: 16 residues. CDR3 in DNA: TGTGCCAGCAGTGCCCACAGGGGGGGGGATACCGGGGAGCTGTTTTTT. This gives the protein CASSAHRGGDTGELFF.

This clonotype has a handful of counts. J is TRBJ1-5 and V is TRBV11-2; TRBD1 matches 8 bases. Per the germline V gene, CDR1 is SGHAT and CDR2 is FQNNGV. The CDR3 is 15 residues long. With V trimmed by 0 bases and J by 7 bases, 5 bases remained unmatched. CDR3 sequence (DNA): TGTGCCAGCAGCTTAGAGGGTCAGGGGGCACAGCCCCAGCATTTT. It translates to CASSLEGQGAQPQHF.

This chain joins TRBV20-1 and TRBJ2-2, with TRBD1 identical over 9 bases. Looked up from germline, CDR1 is DFQATT and CDR2 is SNEGSKA (reference sequence). CDR3 length: 15 amino acids. J gave up 6 bases and V 2 bases, and 7 bases lay outside the gene matches. CDR3 bases: TGCAGTGCTAGATCCATGGACAGGGGTCCCGGGGAGCTGTTTTTT. Translated, it gives CSARSMDRGPGELFF.

The count of this clonotype is one. A much bigger clone sits one base away, suggesting this may be a read error. This chain uses TRBV5-1 with TRBJ1-2; 8 bases fit TRBD1. V shed 4 bases and J 13 bases; nucleotides not matched to a gene: 9. The CDR3 loop spans 12 amino acids. Per the germline V gene, CDR1 is SGHRS and CDR2 is YFSETQ. This CDR3 reads CASSHGQGSCTF. The DNA for the CDR3 is TGCGCCAGCAGCCACGGACAGGGAAGCTGCACCTTC.

This clonotype was counted ten times or more. The rearrangement uses TRBV2 and TRBJ1-3; the D is unclear. The CDR3 loop spans 12 amino acids. The V end was cut by 7 bases, the J end by 2 bases, with 6 bases between. The V gene's germline CDR1 is SNHLY and CDR2 FYNNEI. CDR3 loop: CASKTPGNTIYF. CDR3 in DNA: TGTGCCAGCAAGACCCCTGGAAACACCATATATTTT.

This chain joins TRBV19 and TRBJ2-7, with D possibly TRBD2 on 5 matching bases. The CDR3 spans 14 residues. In germline, CDR1 is LNHDA, CDR2 SQIVND (reference sequence). Trimming removed 5 bases at V and 5 bases at J, with 16 bases between. The CDR3 loop reads CASSPSGLPDEQYF. DNA of the CDR3: TGTGCCAGTAGTCCATCGGGGTTACCGGACGAGCAGTACTTC.

As for this clonotype: One base away lies a much larger clone, so this may be a sequencing read error. The chain is built from TRBV19 and TRBJ1-5; 8 bases are a match to TRBD1. The CDR3 sequence is 17 residues long. Germline V gives CDR1 LNHDA, CDR2 SQIVND (reference sequence). CDR3 region: CASSAATGEVGNQPRHF. The CDR3 DNA is TGTGCCAGTAGTGCCGCGACAGGGGAGGTGGGCAATCAGCCCCGGCATTTT.

The gene calls are TRBV29-1 and TRBJ1-2; TRBD1 matches 10 bases. CDR3 length: 13 amino acids. The ends lost 7 bases at V and 7 bases at J; junction bases unmatched: 9. Germline V gene data show CDR1 as SQVTM and CDR2 as ANQGSEA. The CDR3: CSASGQGVAGYTF. The DNA of the CDR3 is TGCAGCGCAAGCGGACAGGGGGTGGCTGGCTACACCTTC.

This clonotype has ten or more counts. CDR3 nucleotides: TGTGCCAGCAGCTTAGGGTCAGGGTGGGAGCAGTACTTC. This encodes CASSLGSGWEQYF. The rearrangement uses TRBV7-9 and TRBJ2-7; D may be TRBD1 (5 bases). CDR3 length equals 13 residues. CDR1 SEHNR and CDR2 FQNEAQ come from the germline V gene (reference sequence). Trimming pared 1 base from V and 7 bases from J, leaving 11 bases between.

This clonotype occurred a few times. The chain has TRBV7-2 and TRBJ1-1; 9 nucleotides match TRBD1. The J segment lost 7 bases and the V segment lost 5 bases, leaving 8 bases of the junction unmatched. From germline, CDR1 is SGHTA and CDR2 FQGNSA. CDR3 length: 14 amino acids. CDR3 region: CASSQGQGRNEAFF. The CDR3 DNA is TGTGCCAGCAGCCAGGGACAGGGAAGGAATGAAGCTTTCTTT.

This clonotype was observed a few times. The chain links TRBV4-1 to TRBJ2-7; D not resolved. V lost 0 bases to trimming and J lost 4 bases, with 7 bases between them. CDR1 is MGHRA, CDR2 YSYEKL, per germline. This CDR3 contains 13 residues. The CDR3 loop is CASSQDGNYEQYF. CDR3 DNA: TGCGCCAGCAGCCAAGATGGGAATTACGAGCAGTACTTC.

The table lists this clonotype with a few counts. The J gene is TRBJ2-7, the V gene TRBV6-1; TRBD1 matches at 9 bases. CDR1 and CDR2 (germline): MNHNS, SASEGT. This CDR3 comprises 16 residues. J gave up 5 bases and V 7 bases, and 15 bases lay outside the gene matches. In nucleotides, the CDR3 is TGTGCCAGCATCGAAGGTTTGGGACAGGGCACCGACGAGCAGTACTTC. Translation gives CASIEGLGQGTDEQYF.

This clonotype was found many times. The chain joins TRBV7-9 to TRBJ2-7, with unresolved D. This CDR3 comprises 12 residues. Germline CDR1 reads SEHNR; CDR2 reads FQNEAQ (reference sequence). V shed 2 bases and J shed 7 bases, with 9 bases lying between them. The CDR3 nucleotides are TGTGCCAGCAGCTTATACATGCGGGAGCAGTACTTC. This codes for CASSLYMREQYF.

This clonotype has more than one count but fewer than ten. This rearrangement joins TRBV7-2 to TRBJ1-3; 7 nucleotides agree with TRBD1. The germline gives CDR1 SGHTA, CDR2 FQGNSA. The CDR3 is 12 residues long. J lost 11 bases, V lost 5 bases, and 6 bases had no gene match. CDR3 nucleotide sequence: TGTGCCAGCAGCCCACGGGACAGCGCCATATATTTT. Its translation is CASSPRDSAIYF.